A selection of T cell receptor beta chains follows, all from one sample in a study of cytomegalovirus exposure and HLA in healthy donors. Assay used: immunoSEQ multiplex PCR; TCRdb lists only in-frame clones, some missing. The sample carries about 120,000 clones, around 76% recorded once. The sequenced sample was PBMCs. Source of these receptors: a woman aged 40 to 50 in good health and CMV-seropositive. CDR3s include the opening cysteine and the closing phenylalanine or tryptophan. D genes are given only for firm matches. The size field is filled for only some rows; it gives once, few, many or a size class.

TGTGCCAAGACAGTCCCCTTGAACACTGAAGCTTTCTTT	CAKTVPLNTEAFF	TRBV2	NA	NA	TRBJ1-1
TGTGCCATCAGCCCCGGAGGAGATAGCAATCAGCCCCAGCATTTT	CAISPGGDSNQPQHF	TRBV10-3	NA	NA	TRBJ1-5
TGTGCCAGCAGCGCCGACTCGAGCTCTGGAAACACCATATATTTT	CASSADSSSGNTIYF	TRBV9	NA	NA	TRBJ1-3
TGTGCCAGCAGTTTACGGACAGGGATAGAGTACGAGCAGTACTTC	CASSLRTGIEYEQYF	TRBV6-5	NA	TRBD1	TRBJ2-7
TGTGCCAGCTCACGTAACGCCGGGACAGAGAATCAGCCCCAGCATTTT	CASSRNAGTENQPQHF	TRBV18	NA	TRBD1	TRBJ1-5
TGTGCCTGGAGCGATAACAGGGAAGGCTACACCTTC	CAWSDNREGYTF	TRBV30	few	NA	TRBJ1-2
TGTGCCAGCAGCGTAGATCGACAGATGAACACTGAAGCTTTCTTT	CASSVDRQMNTEAFF	TRBV9	NA	NA	TRBJ1-1
TGCGCCAGCAGCTTGTCAGGGGTTGGTAATTCACCCCTCCACTTT	CASSLSGVGNSPLHF	TRBV5-1	few	NA	TRBJ1-6
TGTGCCAGCAGCCGCCTGCGTCGCACCGGGGAGCTGTTTTTT	CASSRLRRTGELFF	TRBV6-5	NA	NA	TRBJ2-2
TGTGCCAGCAGTTACTCCGGGGTTAGGGACTATGGCTACACCTTC	CASSYSGVRDYGYTF	TRBV6-5	NA	NA	TRBJ1-2
TGTGCCAGCCCCGTGGGACATGGAGATACGCAGTATTTT	CASPVGHGDTQYF	TRBV11-3	NA	NA	TRBJ2-3
TGTGCCAGCTCCGATAAGGGGGGGGGAATATTCAGCACAGATACGCAGTATTTT	CASSDKGGGIFSTDTQYF	TRBV28	NA	NA	TRBJ2-3
TGTGCCGGGGCACCGCAGGGTGGCGAGCAGTACTTC	CAGAPQGGEQYF	TRBV6-1	NA	NA	TRBJ2-7
TGTGCCAGCAGCTTGCGGAGCACAGATACGCAGTATTTT	CASSLRSTDTQYF	TRBV11-2	few	NA	TRBJ2-3
TGCGCCAGCAAACTAGCGGGGATGGATACGCAGTATTTT	CASKLAGMDTQYF	TRBV10-2	NA	TRBD2	TRBJ2-3
TGTGCCAGCAAGGCGGGACAGGGAGAGTATGGCTACACCTTC	CASKAGQGEYGYTF	TRBV6-5	NA	TRBD1	TRBJ1-2
TGCAGCGTTACGATTGACAGCAGGTTTACCTTCTCTGGGGCCAACGTCCTGACTTTC	CSVTIDSRFTFSGANVLTF	TRBV29-1	NA	NA	TRBJ2-6
TGTGCCAGCAGTTCCGGAGGGGGCACAAGCTATGGCTACACCTTC	CASSSGGGTSYGYTF	TRBV6-5	NA	TRBD1	TRBJ1-2
TGTGCCAGTAGTATGGGACAGGGGGCAGGTGAGCAGTTCTTC	CASSMGQGAGEQFF	TRBV19	NA	TRBD1	TRBJ2-1
TGTGCCAGCAGTTCGAGTCCGGGACAGATCATGAACACTGAAGCTTTCTTT	CASSSSPGQIMNTEAFF	TRBV28	NA	TRBD1	TRBJ1-1
TGTGCCAGCAGTCCCAGGCGGGGCCCGGCCAACGTCCTGACTTTC	CASSPRRGPANVLTF	TRBV2	NA	NA	TRBJ2-6
TGTGCCAGCAGCGGGACAGGGTGGGGCAACACTGAAGCTTTCTTT	CASSGTGWGNTEAFF	TRBV9	NA	TRBD1	TRBJ1-1
TGTGCCAGCGAAGAGACAGGGACTGGCTACACCTTC	CASEETGTGYTF	TRBV2	few	TRBD1	TRBJ1-2
TGTGCCAGCCGGAGGACCTACGAGCAGTACTTC	CASRRTYEQYF	TRBV6-1	NA	NA	TRBJ2-7
TGCGCCAGCAGCTCCCGGACAGGGTTGAATTCACCCCTCCACTTT	CASSSRTGLNSPLHF	TRBV5-1	once	TRBD1	TRBJ1-6
TGTGCCAGCAGCTTACAGGGACAGGGATTGGGGGAGCAGTACTTC	CASSLQGQGLGEQYF	TRBV7-2	NA	TRBD1	TRBJ2-7
TGTGCCAGCTCACCAGCGGGGACAGGAGGTCAGCCCCAGCATTTT	CASSPAGTGGQPQHF	TRBV18	NA	TRBD1	TRBJ1-5
TGCGCCAGCAGGGAACAGCCTTCCACAGATACGCAGTATTTT	CASREQPSTDTQYF	TRBV5-1	NA	NA	TRBJ2-3
TGTGCCAGCACCTTTGGGACAGGTGCCTACGAGCAGTACTTC	CASTFGTGAYEQYF	TRBV6-5	NA	TRBD1	TRBJ2-7
TGTGCCAGCGGATACAGGGGCGGCTACACCTTC	CASGYRGGYTF	TRBV6-5	NA	TRBD1	TRBJ1-2
TGTGCCTGGAGTATCCGGACAGGGACCATCACAGATACGCAGTATTTT	CAWSIRTGTITDTQYF	TRBV30	NA	TRBD1	TRBJ2-3
TGTGCCAGCAGAAGGCCAGGGGCCCACTCCTACGAGCAGTACTTC	CASRRPGAHSYEQYF	TRBV6-4	NA	NA	TRBJ2-7
TGCGCCAGCAGCTTGGAGGGGACAGAGAATCAGCCCCAGCATTTT	CASSLEGTENQPQHF	TRBV5-1	NA	TRBD1	TRBJ1-5
TGCGCCAGCAGCCCGGGGGTAGCGGGACCTAGCACAGATACGCAGTATTTT	CASSPGVAGPSTDTQYF	TRBV4-1	few	TRBD2	TRBJ2-3
TGTGCCAGCTCACCCCTGAGGGGGAATTCACCCCTCCACTTT	CASSPLRGNSPLHF	TRBV18	once	NA	TRBJ1-6
TGTGCCAGCTCAAAGGACAGGGATGGCTACACCTTC	CASSKDRDGYTF	TRBV18	NA	TRBD1	TRBJ1-2
TGTGCCAGCAGCAAACAAGGGGGAGGCAATCAGCCCCAGCATTTT	CASSKQGGGNQPQHF	TRBV7-2	few	NA	TRBJ1-5
TGTGCCAGCAGCTTCTACCCGGGACTAGCGGGGGGATTCTCCTACAATGAGCAGTTCTTC	CASSFYPGLAGGFSYNEQFF	TRBV7-6	NA	TRBD2	TRBJ2-1
TGTGCCAGCAGCCCGTATACTGGGTCCAGGGTTGGTGAAGCTTTCTTT	CASSPYTGSRVGEAFF	TRBV14	NA	NA	TRBJ1-1
TGTGCCAGCAGCGCCCACATGAACACTGAAGCTTTCTTT	CASSAHMNTEAFF	TRBV9	NA	NA	TRBJ1-1
TGCAGCGGACATACCATGACTGAAGCTTTCTTT	CSGHTMTEAFF	TRBV29-1	few	NA	TRBJ1-1
TGTGCCAGCAGCTTGAGGACAGGGTTTGAAAAACTGTTTTTT	CASSLRTGFEKLFF	TRBV5-8	NA	TRBD1	TRBJ1-4
TGTGCCAGCAGTAAGGGACTAGCGGAACAAGAGACCCAGTACTTC	CASSKGLAEQETQYF	TRBV2	NA	TRBD2	TRBJ2-5
TGCGCCAGCATGTGGCAGGGGACCAATGAGCAGTTCTTC	CASMWQGTNEQFF	TRBV5-1	few	NA	TRBJ2-1
TGTGCCAGCAGGTGGGGGAGGGGGGACAATCAGCCCCAGCATTTT	CASRWGRGDNQPQHF	TRBV6-5	NA	NA	TRBJ1-5
TGTGCCAGAAGCGAAGGCAGGACGGGAGGACGTCAGCCCCAGCATTTT	CARSEGRTGGRQPQHF	TRBV5-3	NA	NA	TRBJ1-5
TGTGCCAGCAGGAAGACAGGGGCTGGCAATGAGCAGTTCTTC	CASRKTGAGNEQFF	TRBV2	NA	TRBD1	TRBJ2-1
TGCGCCAGCTCCACGGGGGACAGGGCTGCTGGCTACACCTTC	CASSTGDRAAGYTF	TRBV5-1	NA	TRBD1	TRBJ1-2
TGCAGCGTTGACAGGGAGGCCGGGGAGCTGTTTTTT	CSVDREAGELFF	TRBV29-1	once	NA	TRBJ2-2
TGTGCCAGCAGTTTCACCGGGACAGCCTCCTACGAGCAGTACTTC	CASSFTGTASYEQYF	TRBV6-5	NA	TRBD1	TRBJ2-7
TGTGCCAGCAGACCCGGGGGGTCTGGCTACACCTTC	CASRPGGSGYTF	TRBV6-5	NA	NA	TRBJ1-2
TGTGCCAGCAGCTTACAGCAGGGGGCAAGGGAAAAACTGTTTTTT	CASSLQQGAREKLFF	TRBV7-9	NA	TRBD1	TRBJ1-4
TGCGCCAGCAGCGTAGAGCTAGGACCGGGATGGTACTTC	CASSVELGPGWYF	TRBV5-1	NA	NA	TRBJ2-4
TGTGCCACCAGCAGAGAAGGGGTCTCTGGAAACACCATATATTTT	CATSREGVSGNTIYF	TRBV15	few	NA	TRBJ1-3
TGTGCCAGCAGTTATAAAGGGGGGGGCTCAGGAACCCAGTACTTC	CASSYKGGGSGTQYF	TRBV6-5	NA	NA	TRBJ2-5
TGTGCCAGTAGTGATGGGCATCAGCCCCAGCATTTT	CASSDGHQPQHF	TRBV19	NA	NA	TRBJ1-5
TGCGCCAGCAGCTTCCGGGACACTAACACTGAAGCTTTCTTT	CASSFRDTNTEAFF	TRBV5-1	few	NA	TRBJ1-1
TGTGCCACCAGCAAAGAGCGTCTAGGCACAGATACGCAGTATTTT	CATSKERLGTDTQYF	TRBV15	NA	NA	TRBJ2-3